One and the same sample provided the 26 T cell receptor beta chains below, sequenced in a study of shared clonotypes between healthy human individuals. Profiling relied on immunoSEQ multiplex PCR, and the TCRdb table lists in-frame clones only, not all of them. The sample includes about 2.3 million clones, around 90% of them seen just once. Sequenced: naive CD4+ T cells from PBMCs. The subset denotes: CD45RA+ positively selected. These receptors came from a man aged 18-30 years in good health. Some clones in this sample may be carry-over from other donors' samples.

The rearrangement links TRBV7-2 to TRBJ2-4; D is perhaps TRBD1 (5 bases). Germline CDR1 and CDR2: SGHTA and FQGNSA. The CDR3 spans 14 residues. V lost 1 base and J 8 bases, leaving 12 bases between the germline ends. The CDR3 loop is CASSLDTGRDIQYF. The DNA for the CDR3 is TGTGCCAGCAGCTTAGATACAGGCCGGGACATTCAGTACTTC.

The rearrangement links TRBV30 to TRBJ2-7; maybe TRBD1 (6 bases). The germline V gene encodes CDR1 GTSNPN and CDR2 SVGIG (reference sequence). CDR3 length equals 14 residues. V shed 4 bases and J shed 2 bases, with 15 bases lying between them. CDR3 residues: CAWTKNRVAYEQYF. The CDR3 DNA follows: TGTGCCTGGACCAAGAACAGGGTAGCCTACGAGCAGTACTTC.

Of note for this clone: The sample holds other DNA sequences that translate to the same CDR3. V and J are TRBV7-3 and TRBJ1-1; D is uncertain. CDR1 is SGHTA and CDR2 is FQGTGA in the germline V gene. Trimming removed 0 bases at V and 4 bases at J, with 9 bases between. This CDR3 has 14 residues. The CDR3 coding sequence is TGTGCCAGCAGCTTAACACCGGGGATCACTGAAGCTTTCTTT. This gives the protein CASSLTPGITEAFF.

The genes are TRBV11-2 and TRBJ2-7, with 11 nucleotides matching TRBD2. Trimming at V came to 3 bases and at J to 2 bases, leaving 15 bases not matched to a gene. The CDR3 has 19 residues. CDR1 and CDR2 (germline): SGHAT, FQNNGV. CDR3 in amino acids: CASSFGRRLAGKPTYEQYF. Here the CDR3 DNA reads TGTGCCAGCAGCTTCGGGAGGCGACTAGCGGGAAAACCTACCTACGAGCAGTACTTC.

V is TRBV5-8 and J is TRBJ1-3; weak D call: TRBD1 (5 bases). V was shortened by 1 base and J by 2 bases, with 16 bases between the two germline ends. Germline values: CDR1 SGHTS, CDR2 YDEGEE. The CDR3 runs 17 residues. CDR3 in amino acids: CASSLFTVQGPGNTIYF. CDR3 coding DNA: TGTGCCAGCAGCTTGTTCACGGTCCAGGGCCCTGGAAACACCATATATTTT.

The chain's CDR3 is CASSPGTGVPGANVLTF. The DNA for the CDR3 is TGTGCCAGCAGCCCCGGGACAGGGGTACCTGGGGCCAACGTCCTGACTTTC. V is TRBV28 and J is TRBJ2-6; TRBD1 agrees at 10 bases. This CDR3 is 17 amino acids long. The trim removed 6 bases at V and 2 bases at J, leaving 7 bases unmatched. Germline V gene lookup returns CDR1 MDHEN and CDR2 SYDVKM.

The chain employs TRBV4-2 and TRBJ2-5; 9 bases match TRBD2. CDR3 size: 15 residues. Germline V CDR1 and CDR2: LGHNA, YNFKEQ. The V gene end was trimmed by 2 bases and the J gene end by 3 bases; junction bases not matched to a gene: 4. Here the CDR3 reads CASSQKASGEETQYF. The CDR3 DNA is TGTGCCAGCAGCCAAAAGGCTAGCGGGGAAGAGACCCAGTACTTC.

The genes are TRBV28 and TRBJ2-4; D possibly corresponds to TRBD1 (5 bases). The CDR3 has 17 amino acids. V was trimmed by 10 bases and J by 0 bases, leaving 22 bases between them. Germline loops: CDR1 MDHEN, CDR2 SYDVKM. The CDR3 nucleotides read TGTGCCACCCAGACAGTATGGTCCGTACTAGCCAAAAACATTCAGTACTTC. Protein product: CATQTVWSVLAKNIQYF.

The chain couples TRBV27 to TRBJ2-5, with a tentative D call TRBD2 (6 bases). This CDR3 region has 16 residues. V was trimmed by 6 bases and J by 1 base, leaving 18 bases between them. Germline lookup yields CDR1 MNHEY and CDR2 SMNVEV (reference sequence). CDR3 in DNA: TGTGCCAGCAGACCGGGACTCAACCACCGCCAAGAGACCCAGTACTTC. Protein sequence: CASRPGLNHRQETQYF.

This chain joins TRBV19 and TRBJ1-1, with D maybe TRBD1 (5 bases). Germline assignment: CDR1 LNHDA and CDR2 SQIVND (reference sequence). The V gene lost 7 bases and the J gene lost 5 bases, with 26 bases spanning the gap. CDR3 length: 17 amino acids. CDR3 loop: CASKWGSQSDFWTEAFF. The CDR3 DNA reads as TGTGCCAGTAAGTGGGGGAGCCAATCGGACTTTTGGACTGAAGCTTTCTTT.

The chain couples TRBV28 to TRBJ2-7; D is perhaps TRBD1 (5 bases). Trimming shortened V by 2 bases and J by 6 bases, and 26 bases separated the two germline ends. The CDR3 totals 18 residues. Germline V CDR1 and CDR2: MDHEN, SYDVKM. CDR3 in DNA: TGTGCCAGCAGTTTACCCCCATGGGGCCAACCCGATTCAGGCGAGCAGTACTTC. Encoded protein: CASSLPPWGQPDSGEQYF.

The chain uses TRBV5-1 and TRBJ2-7; 7 positions agree with TRBD2. CDR1 is SGHRS and CDR2 is YFSETQ in the germline V gene. This CDR3 is 16 amino acids long. J gave up 3 bases and V 2 bases, and 11 bases lay outside the gene matches. The CDR3 DNA is TGCGCCAGCAGCTTTGGGCGGGGCGGGGGTTACTACGAGCAGTACTTC. Protein: CASSFGRGGGYYEQYF.

This chain links TRBV5-8 with TRBJ1-2; D is perhaps TRBD1 (5 bases). From germline, CDR1 is SGHTS and CDR2 YDEGEE. CDR3 length: 15 amino acids. Trimming pared 6 bases from V and 4 bases from J, leaving 19 bases between. CDR3 bases: TGTGCCAGCACCCCGTCAGGGTATACGGGCTATGGCTACACCTTC. The encoded protein is CASTPSGYTGYGYTF.

The chain joins TRBV19 to TRBJ1-1; no clear D. Trimming pared 3 bases from V and 8 bases from J, leaving 13 bases between. The CDR3 runs 13 residues. Germline V gives CDR1 LNHDA, CDR2 SQIVND (reference sequence). The CDR3 protein is CASSMENGREAFF. CDR3 coding DNA: TGTGCCAGTAGTATGGAAAACGGGAGAGAAGCTTTCTTT.

The DNA of the CDR3 is TGTGCCAGCAGCTCCGGACAGTCCTCTGGAAACACCATATATTTT. Translated: CASSSGQSSGNTIYF. The rearrangement joins TRBV5-4 to TRBJ1-3, with D perhaps TRBD1 (6 bases). The V end lost 3 bases, the J end lost 0 bases, and 10 bases lay between the germline ends. The CDR3 has 15 amino acids. The germline V gene has CDR1 SGHNT and CDR2 YYREEE (reference sequence).

Note on this clone: Other DNA sequences in the same sample also yield this CDR3. The CDR3 spells CASSYTVATNEKLFF. The CDR3 DNA reads as TGTGCCAGCAGTTATACCGTTGCAACTAATGAAAAACTGTTTTTT. The chain is built from TRBV6-5 and TRBJ1-4, with no clear D. V lost 3 bases and J lost 0, with 8 bases in between. The germline V gene encodes CDR1 MNHEY and CDR2 SVGAGI. The length of the CDR3 is 15 residues.

As regards this clone: Within the sample, other DNA sequences also encode this same CDR3. The chain has TRBV20-1 and TRBJ1-5; no clear D. This CDR3 comprises 9 residues. The V and J ends lost 6 bases and 6 bases respectively, with 3 bases between them. Per the germline V gene, CDR1 is DFQATT and CDR2 is SNEGSKA (reference sequence). The CDR3 bases are TGCAGTGCGGGTCAGCCCCAGCATTTT. Translation: CSAGQPQHF.

The chain carries TRBV5-1 and TRBJ2-3; TRBD2 aligns across 9 bases. Germline V gene sequence: CDR1 SGHRS, CDR2 YFSETQ. CDR3 size: 16 residues. Trimming removed 0 bases from V and 4 bases from J; junction bases left unmatched: 6. The CDR3 nucleotides read TGCGCCAGCAGCTTGGTTAGCGGGAGTAGCCCAGATACGCAGTATTTT. It codes for CASSLVSGSSPDTQYF.

The chain uses TRBV2 and TRBJ1-2; 7 bases match TRBD1. Germline lookup yields CDR1 SNHLY and CDR2 FYNNEI. V shed 6 bases and J 8 bases; nucleotides not matched to a gene: 18. The CDR3 is 16 residues long. CDR3 nucleotide sequence: TGTGCCAGCAGCCGAGGGGGCCCCACTTCGCCTGGGGGCTACACCTTC. This codes for CASSRGGPTSPGGYTF.

CDR3 sequence (DNA): TGCGCCAGCAGCTTGGCCGTATCGAGGAACACTGAAGCTTTCTTT. This translates into CASSLAVSRNTEAFF. This rearrangement joins TRBV5-1 to TRBJ1-1, with no clear D. Germline V gives CDR1 SGHRS, CDR2 YFSETQ. Trimming stripped 0 bases from V and 1 base from J, with 10 bases between. The CDR3 totals 15 residues.

V gene TRBV27 combines with J gene TRBJ2-5; the match to TRBD2 covers 15 bases. The CDR3 totals 17 residues. The V segment lost 4 bases and the J segment 5 bases; nucleotides outside the gene matches: 8. Per germline, CDR1 MNHEY and CDR2 SMNVEV (reference sequence). CDR3 amino acids: CASSSWTSGRASETQYF. CDR3 in DNA: TGTGCCAGCAGTTCGTGGACTAGCGGGAGGGCATCCGAGACCCAGTACTTC.

The chain couples TRBV29-1 to TRBJ2-1; 11 positions match TRBD2. The J segment lost 2 bases and the V segment lost 4 bases, leaving 4 bases of the junction unmatched. Germline V gives CDR1 SQVTM, CDR2 ANQGSEA. The CDR3 runs 15 residues. The CDR3 DNA sequence: TGCAGCGTTGGACTAGCGGGAACTGCCTACAATGAGCAGTTCTTC. Translation: CSVGLAGTAYNEQFF.

A single count supports this clone. The chain uses TRBV1 and TRBJ2-7; the D call TRBD1 from the table was never checked on the DNA. TRBV1 is annotated as a pseudogene. The CDR3 is made up of 14 amino acids. The CDR3 DNA follows: TGCACCAGCAGCCAAGGCAGGGTGCCCTACGAGCAGTACTTC. Translation: CTSSQGRVPYEQYF.

The CDR3 DNA follows: TGTGCCAGCAGCTTAGGCGGGCTACGGCGGGGGGAAAAACTGTTTTTT. Amino acid sequence: CASSLGGLRRGEKLFF. The rearrangement links TRBV7-9 to TRBJ1-4, with D possibly matching TRBD1 (5 bases). V was shortened by 1 base and J by 8 bases, with 17 bases between the two germline ends. Looked up from germline, CDR1 is SEHNR and CDR2 is FQNEAQ (reference sequence). This CDR3 is built from 16 residues.

The chain couples TRBV28 to TRBJ1-5; D may be TRBD1 (5 bases). The CDR3 is 14 residues long. V gave up 6 bases and J gave up 3 bases, with 12 bases separating them. The germline gives CDR1 MDHEN, CDR2 SYDVKM. Here the CDR3 DNA reads TGTGCCAGCAGCCGAAGACAGAACAATCAGCCCCAGCATTTT. Its translation is CASSRRQNNQPQHF.

Here the CDR3 reads CASSQKGLAVNYEQYF. CDR3 sequence (DNA): TGTGCCAGCAGCCAAAAGGGACTAGCGGTTAATTACGAGCAGTACTTC. The chain combines TRBV21-1 with TRBJ2-7; the D call TRBD2 from the table was never checked on the DNA. TRBV21-1 is labeled a pseudogene. The CDR3 is 16 amino acids.